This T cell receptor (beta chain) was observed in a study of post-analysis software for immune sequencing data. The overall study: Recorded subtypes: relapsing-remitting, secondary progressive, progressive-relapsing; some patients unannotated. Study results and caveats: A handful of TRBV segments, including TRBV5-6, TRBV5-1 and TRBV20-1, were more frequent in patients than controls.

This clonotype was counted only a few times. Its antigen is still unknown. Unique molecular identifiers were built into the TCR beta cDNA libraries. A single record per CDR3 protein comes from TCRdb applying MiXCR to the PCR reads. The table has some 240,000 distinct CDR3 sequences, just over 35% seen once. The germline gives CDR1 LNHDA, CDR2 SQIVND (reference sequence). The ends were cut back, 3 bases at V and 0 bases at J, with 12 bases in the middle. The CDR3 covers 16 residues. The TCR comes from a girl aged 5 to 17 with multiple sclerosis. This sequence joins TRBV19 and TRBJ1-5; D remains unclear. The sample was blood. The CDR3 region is CASSIWYGNSNQPQHF. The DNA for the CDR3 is TGTGCCAGTAGTATTTGGTACGGAAATAGCAATCAGCCCCAGCATTTT.